This T cell receptor (beta chain) was recorded in a study of Ad26.COV2.S vaccination and SARS-CoV-2 variants. This CDR3 region has 13 residues. Germline values: CDR1 LNHDA, CDR2 SQIVND (reference sequence). V gave up 6 bases and J gave up 5 bases, with 11 bases separating them. Sample treatment: roughly 18 received Ad26.COV2.S at low or high dose, single or two shots; five or six received placebo; per-sample allocation not given. The study sampled participants on day 63 after the first vaccine or placebo injection. Produced via immunoSEQ multiplex PCR; TCRdb's table is partial and in-frame only. In the table there are about 390,000 clones, around 85% of which are singletons.

This sequence was found in a person aged 18-65 years who received the Ad26.COV2.S COVID-19 vaccine or a placebo. V usage is TRBV19 and J usage is TRBJ1-5; the D gene is possibly TRBD1 (5 bases). The input for sequencing was peripheral blood, taken in a trial of Ad26.COV2.S vaccine versus placebo. The CDR3 loop is CASSSGRYQPQHF. Written as DNA, the CDR3 is TGTGCCAGTAGCTCAGGGCGGTATCAGCCCCAGCATTTT.